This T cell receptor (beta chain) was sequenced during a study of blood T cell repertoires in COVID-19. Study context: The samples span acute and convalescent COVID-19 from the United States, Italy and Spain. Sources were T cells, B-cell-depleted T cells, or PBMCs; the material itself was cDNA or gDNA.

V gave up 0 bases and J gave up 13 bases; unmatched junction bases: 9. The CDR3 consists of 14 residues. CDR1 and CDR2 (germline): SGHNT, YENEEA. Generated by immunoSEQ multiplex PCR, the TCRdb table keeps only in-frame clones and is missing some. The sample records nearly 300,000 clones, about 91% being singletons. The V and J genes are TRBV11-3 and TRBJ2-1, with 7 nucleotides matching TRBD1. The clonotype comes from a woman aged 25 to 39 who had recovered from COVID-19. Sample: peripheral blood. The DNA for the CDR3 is TGTGCCAGCAGCTTAGATCGGTGGGACAGCCGTCAGTTCTTC. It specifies CASSLDRWDSRQFF.